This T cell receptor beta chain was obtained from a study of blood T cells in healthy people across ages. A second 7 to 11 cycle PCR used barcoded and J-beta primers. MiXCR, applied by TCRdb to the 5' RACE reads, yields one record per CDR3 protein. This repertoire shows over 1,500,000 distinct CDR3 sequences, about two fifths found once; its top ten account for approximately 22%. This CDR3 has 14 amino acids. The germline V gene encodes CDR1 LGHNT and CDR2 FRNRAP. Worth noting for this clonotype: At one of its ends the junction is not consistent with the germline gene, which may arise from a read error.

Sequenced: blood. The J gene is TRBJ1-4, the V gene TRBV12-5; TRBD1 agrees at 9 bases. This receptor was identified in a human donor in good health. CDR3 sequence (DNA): TGTACTAGTAGCCCGGGACAGGGATACGAAAAACTGTTTTTT. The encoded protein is CTSSPGQGYEKLFF.